This T cell receptor (beta chain) was recorded in a study of identical twins. Each CDR3 protein is one row after TCRdb ran MiXCR on the 5' RACE reads. This repertoire shows hundreds of thousands of distinct CDR3 sequences, over 12% found once; its top ten account for approximately 8.8%. A remark on this clonotype: Its specificity is not known.

The CDR3 runs to 12 residues. In germline, CDR1 is DFQATT, CDR2 SNEGSKA (reference sequence). The V end lost 3 bases, the J end lost 8 bases, and 13 bases lay between the germline ends. Study-wide points: Beta out-of-frame sequences showed weaker excess sharing between twins.

Everyone who gave samples was a healthy Caucasian. V is TRBV20-1 and J is TRBJ1-2; perhaps TRBD1 as D (6 bases). Specimen: memory (CD45RO+) T cells sorted from blood. This TCR was sampled from a woman aged 18-29 years in good health. The CDR3 is CSASSRGQGYTF. The CDR3, as DNA: TGCAGTGCTAGTTCCAGGGGCCAGGGCTACACCTTC.